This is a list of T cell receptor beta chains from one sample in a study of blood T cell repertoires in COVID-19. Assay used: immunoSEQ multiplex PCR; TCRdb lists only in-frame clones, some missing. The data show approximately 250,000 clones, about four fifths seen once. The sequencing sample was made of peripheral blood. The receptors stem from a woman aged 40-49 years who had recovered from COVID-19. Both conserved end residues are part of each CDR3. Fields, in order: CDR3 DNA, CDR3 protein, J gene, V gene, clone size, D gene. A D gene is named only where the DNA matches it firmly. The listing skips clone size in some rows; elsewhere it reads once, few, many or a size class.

DNA: TGTGCCAGCAGCTTGGGCTACAGAACCATGCAAGAGACCCAGTACTTC; CDR3: CASSLGYRTMQETQYF; J: TRBJ2-5; V: TRBV5-6; size: NA; D: NA
DNA: TGTGCCAGCAGCTTTTGGGGGGTCGCGGATGAGCAGTTCTTC; CDR3: CASSFWGVADEQFF; J: TRBJ2-1; V: TRBV7-9; size: NA; D: NA
DNA: TGCGCCAGCAGCCAAGAGTTTCCAGGTGGAAACACCATATATTTT; CDR3: CASSQEFPGGNTIYF; J: TRBJ1-3; V: TRBV4-1; size: NA; D: NA
DNA: TGTGCCACCAGTGATCAACAGGGGAGAGCCGGGGAGCTGTTTTTT; CDR3: CATSDQQGRAGELFF; J: TRBJ2-2; V: TRBV24-1; size: NA; D: TRBD1
DNA: TGTGCCAGCAGCCGCCTCGAATACGGTGAGCAGTTCTTC; CDR3: CASSRLEYGEQFF; J: TRBJ2-1; V: TRBV6-2/TRBV6-3; size: few; D: NA
DNA: TGTGCCTGGAGTGTCGGGGGACTACTTGAAGCTTTCTTT; CDR3: CAWSVGGLLEAFF; J: TRBJ1-1; V: TRBV30; size: NA; D: NA
DNA: TGTGCCAGCAGCTCCCAGGGGTCCGGGCGCAATCAGCCCCAGCATTTT; CDR3: CASSSQGSGRNQPQHF; J: TRBJ1-5; V: TRBV5-6; size: NA; D: NA
DNA: TGTGCCAGCAGTGGACAGGGGAACGAGCAGTACTTC; CDR3: CASSGQGNEQYF; J: TRBJ2-7; V: TRBV2; size: NA; D: TRBD1
DNA: TGTGCCAGCAGCCAGGTGAACGGAGGCTACACCTTC; CDR3: CASSQVNGGYTF; J: TRBJ1-2; V: TRBV7-9; size: NA; D: NA
DNA: TGCGCCAGCAGCCCGGGGTGGCTAGCGGGGGGAGATACGCAGTATTTT; CDR3: CASSPGWLAGGDTQYF; J: TRBJ2-3; V: TRBV5-1; size: NA; D: TRBD2
DNA: TGTGCCAGCACCTCCGGGGAAAAACTGTTTTTT; CDR3: CASTSGEKLFF; J: TRBJ1-4; V: TRBV28; size: NA; D: NA
DNA: TGTGCCAGCAGCTTAACAGGGGGCGGCTACACCTTC; CDR3: CASSLTGGGYTF; J: TRBJ1-2; V: TRBV7-9; size: NA; D: TRBD1
DNA: TGTGCCAGCTCGGATGGGGGGGCTTATGGCTACACCTTC; CDR3: CASSDGGAYGYTF; J: TRBJ1-2; V: TRBV18; size: NA; D: NA
DNA: TGTGCCAGCAGCTTGGGACAAGGGCCCCAGCATTTT; CDR3: CASSLGQGPQHF; J: TRBJ1-5; V: TRBV7-9; size: NA; D: NA
DNA: TGTGCCAGCAGCTTGGGGGGCCCTGGGGCCAACGTCCTGACTTTC; CDR3: CASSLGGPGANVLTF; J: TRBJ2-6; V: TRBV5-4; size: NA; D: NA
DNA: TGTGCCAGCAGTGTAGACAGGAACAATCAGCCCCAGCATTTT; CDR3: CASSVDRNNQPQHF; J: TRBJ1-5; V: TRBV2; size: NA; D: NA
DNA: TGTGCCAGCAGCTTGACAAGGGGGAACACTGAAGCTTTCTTT; CDR3: CASSLTRGNTEAFF; J: TRBJ1-1; V: TRBV11-3; size: NA; D: NA